This T cell receptor (beta chain) is drawn from a study of OX40 agonist ivuxolimab in advanced cancers. The overall study: Earlier treatment with anti-PD-1, anti-PD-L1 or anti-CTLA-4 was permitted, and 30% to 40% had received some.

Here immunoSEQ multiplex PCR was the method, and the copy in TCRdb shows in-frame clones only, minus some. The profile shows tens of thousands of clones, 70% to 90% of them singletons. The CDR3 runs 16 residues. Germline trimming cut 6 bases from V and 2 bases from J; bases unmatched to any gene: 12. Germline lookup yields CDR1 SGHTA and CDR2 FQGNSA. The TCR originated in an adult with an advanced solid tumor such as melanoma, head and neck, liver or kidney cancer. Sequencing used CD4+ or CD8+ T cells sorted from blood, obtained in a trial of the OX40 agonist ivuxolimab. The chain carries TRBV7-2 and TRBJ2-7, with 8 bases matching TRBD1. CDR3 region: CASSSSPQGATYEQYF. The CDR3, as DNA: TGTGCCAGCAGTTCTTCCCCCCAGGGGGCGACCTACGAGCAGTACTTC.